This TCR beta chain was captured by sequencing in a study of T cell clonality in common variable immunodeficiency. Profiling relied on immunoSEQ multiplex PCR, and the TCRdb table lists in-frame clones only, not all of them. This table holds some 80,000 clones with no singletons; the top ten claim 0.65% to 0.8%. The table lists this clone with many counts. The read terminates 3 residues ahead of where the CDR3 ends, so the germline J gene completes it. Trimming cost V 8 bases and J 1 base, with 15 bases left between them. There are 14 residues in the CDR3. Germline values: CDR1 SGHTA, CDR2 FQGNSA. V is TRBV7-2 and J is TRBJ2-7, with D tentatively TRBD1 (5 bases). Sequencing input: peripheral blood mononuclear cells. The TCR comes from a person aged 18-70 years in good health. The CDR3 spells CASRPDSNSYEQYF. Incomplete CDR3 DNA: TGTGCCAGCCGCCCAGACAGTAATTCCTACGAG.